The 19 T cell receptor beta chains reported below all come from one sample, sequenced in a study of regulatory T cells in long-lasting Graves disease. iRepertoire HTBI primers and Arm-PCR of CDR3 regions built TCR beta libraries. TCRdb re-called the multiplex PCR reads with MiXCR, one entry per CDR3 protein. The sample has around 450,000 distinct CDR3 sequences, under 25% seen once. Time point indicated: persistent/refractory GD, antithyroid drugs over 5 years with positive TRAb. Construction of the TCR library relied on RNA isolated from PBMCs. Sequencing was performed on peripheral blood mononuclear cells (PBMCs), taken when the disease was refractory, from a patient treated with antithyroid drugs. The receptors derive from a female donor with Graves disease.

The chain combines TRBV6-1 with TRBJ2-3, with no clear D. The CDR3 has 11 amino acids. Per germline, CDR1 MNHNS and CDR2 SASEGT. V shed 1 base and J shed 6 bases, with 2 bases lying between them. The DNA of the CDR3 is TGTGCCAGCAGTGAAGACGATACGCAGTATTTT. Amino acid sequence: CASSEDDTQYF.

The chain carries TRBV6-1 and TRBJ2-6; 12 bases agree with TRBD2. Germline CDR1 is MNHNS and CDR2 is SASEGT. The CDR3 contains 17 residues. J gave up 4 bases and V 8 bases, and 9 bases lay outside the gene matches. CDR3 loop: CASGRLAGDSGANVLTF. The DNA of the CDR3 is TGTGCCAGCGGAAGACTAGCGGGAGATTCGGGGGCCAACGTCCTGACTTTC.

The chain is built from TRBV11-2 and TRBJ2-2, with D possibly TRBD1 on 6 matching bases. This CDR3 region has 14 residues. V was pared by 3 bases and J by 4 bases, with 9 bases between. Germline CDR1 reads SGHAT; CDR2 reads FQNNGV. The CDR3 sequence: CASSLRQATGELFF. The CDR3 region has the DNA TGTGCCAGCAGCTTGCGACAGGCCACCGGGGAGCTGTTTTTT.

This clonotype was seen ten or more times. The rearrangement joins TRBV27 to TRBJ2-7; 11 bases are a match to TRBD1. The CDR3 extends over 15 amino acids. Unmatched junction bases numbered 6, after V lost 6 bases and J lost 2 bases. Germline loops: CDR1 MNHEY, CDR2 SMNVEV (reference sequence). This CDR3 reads CASRQGTGGTYEQYF. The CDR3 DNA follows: TGTGCCAGCAGACAAGGGACAGGGGGGACCTACGAGCAGTACTTC.

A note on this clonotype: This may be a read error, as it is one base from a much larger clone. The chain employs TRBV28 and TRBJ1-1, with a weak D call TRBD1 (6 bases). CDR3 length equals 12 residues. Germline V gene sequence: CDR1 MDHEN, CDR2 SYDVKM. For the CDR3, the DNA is TGTGCCAGCAGTCGGGGGGCGCGTGAGGCTTCCTTT. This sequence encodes CASSRGAREASF.

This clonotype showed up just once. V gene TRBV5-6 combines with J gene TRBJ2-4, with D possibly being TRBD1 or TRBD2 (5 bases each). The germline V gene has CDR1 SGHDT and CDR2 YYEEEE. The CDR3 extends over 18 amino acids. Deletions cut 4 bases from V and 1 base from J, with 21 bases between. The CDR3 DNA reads TGTGCCAGCAGCCCGAGGTTCGGGGCACAGCCTGCCAAAAACATTCAGTACTTC. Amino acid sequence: CASSPRFGAQPAKNIQYF.

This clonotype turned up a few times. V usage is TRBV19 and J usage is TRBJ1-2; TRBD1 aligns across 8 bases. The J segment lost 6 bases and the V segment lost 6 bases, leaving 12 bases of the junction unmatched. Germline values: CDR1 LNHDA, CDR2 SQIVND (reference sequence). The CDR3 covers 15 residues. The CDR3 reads CASRDTGGVRDGYTF. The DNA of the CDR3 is TGTGCCAGTAGGGACACAGGGGGGGTAAGGGATGGCTACACCTTC.

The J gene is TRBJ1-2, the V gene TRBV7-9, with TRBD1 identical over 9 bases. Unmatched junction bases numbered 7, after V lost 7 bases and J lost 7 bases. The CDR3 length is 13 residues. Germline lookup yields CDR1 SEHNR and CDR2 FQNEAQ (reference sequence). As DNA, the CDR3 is TGTGCCAGCACCCCCGGACAGGGGTCTGGCTACACCTTC. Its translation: CASTPGQGSGYTF.

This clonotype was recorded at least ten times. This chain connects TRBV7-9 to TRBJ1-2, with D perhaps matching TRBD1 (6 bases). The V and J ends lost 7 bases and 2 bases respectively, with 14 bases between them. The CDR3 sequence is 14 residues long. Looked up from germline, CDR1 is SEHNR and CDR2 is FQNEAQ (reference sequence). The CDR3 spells CASTPGGQNYGYTF. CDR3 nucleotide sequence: TGTGCCAGCACCCCGGGGGGGCAGAACTATGGCTACACCTTC.

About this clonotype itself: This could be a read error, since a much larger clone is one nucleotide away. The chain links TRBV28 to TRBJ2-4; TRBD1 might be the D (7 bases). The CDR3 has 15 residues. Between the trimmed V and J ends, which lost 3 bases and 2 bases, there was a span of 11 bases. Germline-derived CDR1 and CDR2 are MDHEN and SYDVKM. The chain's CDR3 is CASSLEGATKNIQYF. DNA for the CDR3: TGTGCCAGCAGTTTGGAGGGGGCCACCAAAAACATTCAGTACTTC.

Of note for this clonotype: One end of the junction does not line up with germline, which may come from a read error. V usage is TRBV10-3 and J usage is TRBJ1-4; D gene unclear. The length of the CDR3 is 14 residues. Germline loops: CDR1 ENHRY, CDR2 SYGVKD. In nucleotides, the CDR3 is TGTGCCATCAGTGCAGCGTCAACTAATGAAAGACTGTTTTTT. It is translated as CAISAASTNERLFF.

Written as DNA, the CDR3 is TGTGCCAGCTTACGAAACGGGGCAACTAATGAAAAACTGTTTTTT. Translated, it gives CASLRNGATNEKLFF. The chain has TRBV18 and TRBJ1-4; D not certain. This CDR3 contains 15 residues. Looked up from germline, CDR1 is KGHSH and CDR2 is LQKENI. Trimming took off 7 bases at V and 0 bases at J, with 12 bases between the two ends.

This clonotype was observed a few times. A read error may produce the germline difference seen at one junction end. CDR3 in amino acids: CTSSHPGAGTSFEGLQETQYF. The CDR3 DNA is TGTACCAGCAGCCACCCAGGGGCCGGGACTAGCTTCGAAGGTCTCCAAGAGACCCAGTACTTC. The chain is built from TRBV7-9 and TRBJ2-5, with 9 bases matching TRBD2. Germline V gene data show CDR1 as SEHNR and CDR2 as FQNEAQ (reference sequence). The CDR3 sequence is 21 residues long. Variable domain in full (rest from reference TRBV7-9 and TRBJ2-5): DTGVSQNPRHKITKRGQNVTFRCDPISEHNRLYWYRQTLGQGPEFLTYFQNEAQLEKSRLLSDRFSAERPKGSFSTLEIQRTEQGDSAMYLCTSSHPGAGTSFEGLQETQYFGPGTRLLVL.

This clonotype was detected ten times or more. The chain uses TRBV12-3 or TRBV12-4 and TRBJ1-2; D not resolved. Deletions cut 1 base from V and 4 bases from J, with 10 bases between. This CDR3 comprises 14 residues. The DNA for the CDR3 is TGTGCCAGCAGTTTAGGGCTGGCCCCCTATGGCTACACCTTC. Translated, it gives CASSLGLAPYGYTF.

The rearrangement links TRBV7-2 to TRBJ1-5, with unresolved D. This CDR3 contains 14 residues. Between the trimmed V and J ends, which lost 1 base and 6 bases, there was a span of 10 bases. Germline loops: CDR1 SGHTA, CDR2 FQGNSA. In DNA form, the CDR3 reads TGTGCCAGCAGCTTAGAGGGCTCGAGTCAGCCCCAGCATTTT. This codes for CASSLEGSSQPQHF.

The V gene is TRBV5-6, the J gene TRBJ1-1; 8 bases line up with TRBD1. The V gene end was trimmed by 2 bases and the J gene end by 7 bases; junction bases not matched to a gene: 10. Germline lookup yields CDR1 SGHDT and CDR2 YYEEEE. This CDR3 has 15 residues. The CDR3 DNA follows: TGTGCCAGCAGCTTCGGACAGGGAGGCTCGGATGAAGCTTTCTTT. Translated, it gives CASSFGQGGSDEAFF. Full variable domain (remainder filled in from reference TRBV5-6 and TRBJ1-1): DAGVTQSPTHLIKTRGQQVTLRCSPKSGHDTVSWYQQALGQGPQFIFQYYEEEERQRGNFPDRFSGHQFPNYSSELNVNALLLGDSALYLCASSFGQGGSDEAFFGQGTRLTVV.

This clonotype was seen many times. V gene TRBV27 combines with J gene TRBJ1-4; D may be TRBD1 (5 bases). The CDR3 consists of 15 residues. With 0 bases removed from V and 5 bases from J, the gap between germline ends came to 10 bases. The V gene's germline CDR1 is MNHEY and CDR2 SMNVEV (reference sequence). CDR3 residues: CASSLSWTRNEKLFF. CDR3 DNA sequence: TGTGCCAGCAGTTTATCGTGGACACGAAATGAAAAACTGTTTTTT.

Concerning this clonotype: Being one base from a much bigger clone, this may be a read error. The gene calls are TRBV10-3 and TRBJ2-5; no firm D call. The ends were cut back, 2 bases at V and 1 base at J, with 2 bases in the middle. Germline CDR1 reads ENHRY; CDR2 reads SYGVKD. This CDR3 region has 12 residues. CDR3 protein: CAISERQETQYF. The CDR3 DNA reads TGTGCCATCAGTGAGCGCCAAGAGACCCAGTACTTC.

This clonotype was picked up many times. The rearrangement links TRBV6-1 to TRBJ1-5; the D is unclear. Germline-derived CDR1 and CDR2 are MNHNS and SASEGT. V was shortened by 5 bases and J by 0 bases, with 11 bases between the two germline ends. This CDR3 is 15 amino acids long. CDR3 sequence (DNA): TGTGCCAGCAGTCCCGATACTCCTAGCAATCAGCCCCAGCATTTT. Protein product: CASSPDTPSNQPQHF.